What follows describes a single T cell receptor (beta chain). The sample is drawn from a study of blood T cell repertoires in COVID-19. Overall study: Sources were T cells, B-cell-depleted T cells, or PBMCs; the material itself was cDNA or gDNA.

Per the original methods: Cell counts per sample came from amplifying reference gene primers. Sequenced by immunoSEQ multiplex PCR; TCRdb stores in-frame clones only, minus some. The D gene and trimming were derived from the DNA, and the V and J assignments and clone size from that table. The table lists approximately 100,000 clones, more than 75% of them singletons, with around 12% in the top ten. Trimming removed 3 bases from V and 2 bases from J, with 14 bases in between. The germline gives CDR1 KGHSH, CDR2 LQKENI. The CDR3 covers 17 residues. The TCR sequence derives from a human donor in a cohort sampled during active COVID-19. Sequencing input: peripheral blood. The V call is TRBV18, the J call TRBJ2-6; D is ambiguous. The CDR3 spells CASSPGPGRAGANVLTF. Written as DNA, the CDR3 is TGTGCCAGCTCACCCGGCCCGGGTCGGGCTGGGGCCAACGTCCTGACTTTC.